This TCR beta chain was sequenced for a study of blood T cells in healthy people across ages. Findings of the study overall: Observed TCR beta diversity per million T cells went down as age went up. This fall followed a roughly linear course with age.

No fewer than 5.5 micrograms of total RNA were isolated from every sample. Points on this clonotype: No antigen is known for it. Compared with germline, one end of the junction differs, possibly owing to a read error.

Combining a sample-barcoded 5' primer with a J-beta primer mix, a second PCR ran for 7 to 11 cycles. Each cDNA molecule was tagged by a template-switch adaptor with 12 random nucleotides. Any given sample supplied a minimum of 3 million CDR3-containing paired-end reads. TCRdb re-called the 5' RACE reads through MiXCR, storing one row per CDR3 protein. There are 1.5 million to 2 million distinct CDR3 sequences in the sample; about two fifths occur only once, and 23% lies in the top ten. The CDR3 totals 12 residues. V and J are TRBV12-3 or TRBV12-4 and TRBJ1-4; D unresolved. This receptor was obtained from a human donor in good health. Sequencing was carried out using blood. The CDR3 DNA reads TGTGCCAGCAGTTCCCTAAGAGAAAAACGGTTTTTT. It yields the protein CASSSLREKRFF.